What follows are 19 T cell receptor beta chains derived from one specimen sequenced in a study of blood T cell repertoires in COVID-19. Profiled with immunoSEQ multiplex PCR; TCRdb holds only in-frame clones, not every one. The sample carries over 35,000 clones, 70% to 90% recorded once. Specimen: peripheral blood. The receptors were sampled from a human donor in a cohort sampled during active COVID-19.

Sample share makes this clone medium-sized. J is TRBJ2-2 and V is TRBV28, with D possibly matching TRBD1 (7 bases). The V end lost 4 bases, the J end lost 7 bases, and 13 bases lay between the germline ends. The CDR3 length is 14 residues. Germline V gene lookup returns CDR1 MDHEN and CDR2 SYDVKM. Here the CDR3 DNA reads TGTGCCAGCAGTTCAGGGGGGCTGGGCGGGGAGCTGTTTTTT. It is translated as CASSSGGLGGELFF.

This rearrangement joins TRBV7-9 to TRBJ2-1; D is possibly TRBD2 (6 bases). CDR3 size: 13 residues. Germline loops: CDR1 SEHNR, CDR2 FQNEAQ (reference sequence). The V gene lost 1 base and the J gene lost 6 bases, with 7 bases spanning the gap. CDR3 region: CASSLGTTNEQFF. CDR3 nucleotides: TGTGCCAGCAGCTTAGGGACTACCAATGAGCAGTTCTTC.

The chain's CDR3 is CASSALQAPSGNTIYF. The DNA of the CDR3 is TGTGCCAGCAGCGCCCTACAGGCTCCCTCTGGAAACACCATATATTTT. This rearrangement joins TRBV11-2 to TRBJ1-3; possible D gene TRBD1, 5 bases. V was clipped by 5 bases and J by 0 bases, with 14 bases between them. The CDR3 extends over 16 amino acids. Germline CDR1 is SGHAT and CDR2 is FQNNGV.

This chain connects TRBV6-5 to TRBJ1-2, with 8 positions matching TRBD1. CDR1 and CDR2 (germline): MNHEY, SVGAGI. The CDR3 is 14 residues long. The J segment lost 5 bases and the V segment lost 6 bases, leaving 8 bases of the junction unmatched. CDR3 amino acids: CASRIDRGGYGYTF. The CDR3 DNA reads as TGTGCCAGCAGGATAGACAGGGGAGGATATGGCTACACCTTC.

The chain links TRBV28 to TRBJ2-7; the D is unclear. Trimming removed 6 bases from V and 4 bases from J, with 13 bases in between. The V gene's germline CDR1 is MDHEN and CDR2 SYDVKM. The CDR3 consists of 13 residues. CDR3 sequence (DNA): TGTGCCAGCAGGGAACCTAGGAGTTACGAGCAGTACTTC. Its protein is CASREPRSYEQYF.

The chain has TRBV5-4 and TRBJ2-6, with a possible D match to TRBD2 (6 bases). Per the germline V gene, CDR1 is SGHNT and CDR2 is YYREEE (reference sequence). Trimming cost V 4 bases and J 0 bases, with 14 bases left between them. The CDR3 loop spans 17 amino acids. DNA of the CDR3: TGTGCCAGCAGCCCCCCGGGGGTTAACTCTGGGGCCAACGTCCTGACTTTC. Amino acid sequence: CASSPPGVNSGANVLTF.

In its sample, this clone was seen once. The chain links TRBV7-9 to TRBJ2-1; TRBD1 aligns across 9 bases. The CDR3 contains 16 residues. Trimming cost V 1 base and J 8 bases; bases outside gene matches: 9. Germline CDR1 is SEHNR and CDR2 is FQNEAQ (reference sequence). CDR3 sequence reads: CASSLVGQGRVDEQFF. CDR3 DNA: TGTGCCAGCAGCTTAGTGGGACAGGGCCGTGTCGATGAGCAGTTCTTC.

This chain joins TRBV7-9 and TRBJ1-5; D is unclear. The V and J ends lost 4 bases and 6 bases respectively, with 7 bases between them. The V gene's germline CDR1 is SEHNR and CDR2 FQNEAQ (reference sequence). This CDR3 spans 12 amino acids. CDR3 loop: CASSSGGQPQHF. CDR3 sequence (DNA): TGTGCCAGCAGCTCCGGAGGTCAGCCCCAGCATTTT.

The rearrangement links TRBV11-2 to TRBJ1-2; 8 bases line up with TRBD1. This CDR3 spans 14 amino acids. The junction had 10 bases not matched to a gene; V was cut back by 9 bases and J by 4 bases. In germline, CDR1 is SGHAT, CDR2 FQNNGV. The DNA of the CDR3 is TGTGCCAGTACGCCCTACAGGGGGTTCTATGGCTACACCTTC. Its protein product is CASTPYRGFYGYTF.

The chain uses TRBV7-3 and TRBJ2-6; possibly TRBD1 for D (6 bases). V was pared by 5 bases and J by 1 base, with 15 bases between. There are 17 residues in the CDR3. The germline CDR1 and CDR2 sequences are SGHTA and FQGTGA. DNA of the CDR3: TGTGCCAGCAGCCCGCCACAGGGTCGGTCTGGGGCCAACGTCCTGACTTTC. It codes for CASSPPQGRSGANVLTF.

The chain joins TRBV6-5 to TRBJ2-1; D is undetermined. CDR1 and CDR2 (germline): MNHEY, SVGAGI. The CDR3 has 13 amino acids. V was cut by 6 bases and J by 1 base, with 7 bases left in between. The CDR3: CASSARSYNEQFF. The CDR3 bases are TGTGCCAGCAGCGCCAGGTCCTACAATGAGCAGTTCTTC.

Concerning this clone itself: The junction departs from the called germline gene at one end, perhaps through a read error. The chain links TRBV7-7 to TRBJ2-5; D may be TRBD1 (8 bases). This CDR3 region has 15 residues. Germline CDR1 SSHAT, CDR2 FNYEAQ (reference sequence). The CDR3 region has the DNA TGTGCTAGCAGCTTAGAACAGGGGGGGCTGGAGACCCAGTACTTC. This translates into CASSLEQGGLETQYF.

The chain links TRBV6-2 or TRBV6-3 to TRBJ2-1; D perhaps matches TRBD2 (5 bases). Trimming removed 2 bases from V and 9 bases from J, with 17 bases in between. Germline CDR1 MNHEY, CDR2 SVGEGT. The CDR3 runs 15 residues. The DNA of the CDR3 is TGTGCCAGCAGTTACCCACCCCCGCGACTACGTGAGCAGTTCTTC. Amino acids: CASSYPPPRLREQFF.

This clone was seen more than once but under ten times. The genes are TRBV6-5 and TRBJ1-4; D remains unclear. CDR1 MNHEY and CDR2 SVGAGI come from the germline V gene. The V end was cut by 6 bases, the J end by 0 bases, with 2 bases between. The length of the CDR3 is 12 residues. The CDR3 coding sequence is TGTGCCAGCAGCACAACTAATGAAAAACTGTTTTTT. As protein: CASSTTNEKLFF.

The chain employs TRBV19 and TRBJ2-3; TRBD2 aligns across 8 bases. There are 16 residues in the CDR3. V lost 7 bases and J lost 5; bases outside the gene matches: 14. Germline CDR1 reads LNHDA; CDR2 reads SQIVND (reference sequence). DNA of the CDR3: TGTGCCAGTACCAAGAGTGCGACTAGCGCCAGAGATACGCAGTATTTT. Its translation is CASTKSATSARDTQYF.

The chain uses TRBV27 and TRBJ2-1; 9 nucleotides agree with TRBD2. Germline values: CDR1 MNHEY, CDR2 SMNVEV (reference sequence). This CDR3 is built from 15 residues. Trimming removed 5 bases from V and 7 bases from J; junction bases left unmatched: 9. The CDR3 DNA reads TGTGCCAGCAGTCTCCTAGCGGGGACTTCAAATGAGCAGTTCTTC. This gives the protein CASSLLAGTSNEQFF.

CDR3 region: CASSLGQSSYEQYF. For the CDR3, the DNA is TGTGCCAGCAGCTTGGGACAGAGCTCCTACGAGCAGTACTTC. This rearrangement joins TRBV5-5 to TRBJ2-7, with D maybe TRBD1 (5 bases). Germline V gene sequence: CDR1 SGHKS, CDR2 YYEKEE (reference sequence). The length of the CDR3 is 14 residues. Deletions cut 0 bases from V and 0 bases from J, with 7 bases between.

The chain employs TRBV7-8 and TRBJ1-6; D is undetermined. Deletions cut 5 bases from V and 4 bases from J, with 9 bases between. This CDR3 is built from 14 residues. Germline V CDR1 and CDR2: SGHVS, FQNEAQ. The DNA for the CDR3 is TGTGCCAGCAGCCCCGCGGGATATAATTCACCCCTCCACTTT. It specifies CASSPAGYNSPLHF. Full variable domain (outside the CDR3, taken from reference TRBV7-8 and TRBJ1-6): GAGVSQSPRYKVAKRGQDVALRCDPISGHVSLFWYQQALGQGPEFLTYFQNEAQLDKSGLPSDRFFAERPEGSVSTLKIQRTQQEDSAVYLCASSPAGYNSPLHFGNGTRLTVT.

The chain has TRBV10-2 and TRBJ2-1; D uncertain. Deletions cut 7 bases from V and 2 bases from J, with 12 bases between. The CDR3 totals 14 residues. CDR1 is WSHSY, CDR2 SAAADI, per germline. For the CDR3, the DNA is TGCGCCAGCACCACAGAGTTCCCCTACAATGAGCAGTTCTTC. It codes for CASTTEFPYNEQFF.